The 8 T cell receptor beta chains below were found in one sample sequenced in a study of cytomegalovirus exposure and HLA in healthy donors. The PCR contained 60 Vbeta and 13 Jbeta primers. Measured with immunoSEQ multiplex PCR; TCRdb has only the in-frame clones, and not every one. The sample holds approximately 120,000 clones, more than 75% seen once. Sequencing input: PBMCs. These receptors were obtained from a woman aged 55-75 years in good health and CMV-seropositive.

The chain links TRBV2 to TRBJ2-3, with TRBD1 matching 11 bases. V shed 5 bases and J 3 bases; nucleotides not matched to a gene: 7. Germline V CDR1 and CDR2: SNHLY, FYNNEI. This CDR3 has 16 residues. Here the CDR3 DNA reads TGTGCCAGCAGTAAAGGGACAGGGGGTAGGACAGATACGCAGTATTTT. This encodes CASSKGTGGRTDTQYF.

With respect to this clone: Other DNA sequences in the sample encode the same CDR3. This chain links TRBV29-1 with TRBJ2-1; TRBD2 aligns across 13 bases. The germline V gene has CDR1 SQVTM and CDR2 ANQGSEA. V trimming: 6 bases; J trimming: 10 bases; junction bases outside the gene matches: 12. The CDR3 runs 15 residues. The CDR3 bases are TGCAGCGTGACCGGGACTAGCGGGGATCATGGCGAGCAGTTCTTC. Protein sequence: CSVTGTSGDHGEQFF.

This clone turned up a few times. V gene TRBV2 combines with J gene TRBJ2-7; 8 nucleotides align to TRBD1. This CDR3 is built from 15 residues. Unmatched junction bases numbered 5, after V lost 4 bases and J lost 0 bases. Germline CDR1 and CDR2: SNHLY and FYNNEI. CDR3 coding DNA: TGTGCCAGCAGTGTGTGGACAGGGATCTCCTACGAGCAGTACTTC. It encodes CASSVWTGISYEQYF.

This clone was observed once. V is TRBV9 and J is TRBJ2-1, with a weak D call TRBD1 (5 bases). CDR1 is SGDLS, CDR2 YYNGEE, per germline. V lost 4 bases, J lost 6 bases, and 20 bases lay in between. The CDR3 length is 16 residues. The CDR3 nucleotides read TGTGCCAGCAGCACCCGACAGCACATGACCCCCAATGAGCAGTTCTTC. Protein product: CASSTRQHMTPNEQFF.

This clone occurred once. The rearrangement links TRBV13 to TRBJ2-5, with 7 bases aligning to TRBD1. The DNA end lines up better with TRBJ2-7; the J call may be wrong. CDR3 length: 17 amino acids. In germline, CDR1 is PRHDT, CDR2 FYEKMQ (reference sequence). DNA of the CDR3: TGTGCCAGCAGCCTACTAAGTACGGGACAGAGTGTCTACGAGCAGTACTTC. This sequence encodes CASSLLSTGQSVYEQYF.

The genes are TRBV4-3 and TRBJ2-5; TRBD2 matches 11 bases. This CDR3 region has 20 residues. J was trimmed by 3 bases and V by 0 bases; bases with no gene match: 15. Germline-derived CDR1 and CDR2 are LGHNA and YSLEER. CDR3 sequence reads: CASSQETSGRLGGEKETQYF. The CDR3 coding sequence is TGCGCCAGCAGCCAAGAAACTAGCGGGAGACTGGGCGGGGAAAAAGAGACCCAGTACTTC.

The chain carries TRBV14 and TRBJ2-3; the match to TRBD2 covers 15 bases. Germline assignment: CDR1 SGHDN and CDR2 FVKESK. The CDR3 has 19 amino acids. Trimming removed 5 bases from V and 2 bases from J; junction bases left unmatched: 11. For the CDR3, the DNA is TGTGCCAGCAGCTGGACTAGCGGGAGGGACCGTGGGTTCACAGATACGCAGTATTTT. This encodes CASSWTSGRDRGFTDTQYF.

This chain joins TRBV25-1 and TRBJ1-1; the match to TRBD1 covers 8 bases. Germline CDR1 reads MGHDK; CDR2 reads SYGVNS. The CDR3 spans 15 residues. The V gene end was trimmed by 7 bases and the J gene end by 4 bases; junction bases not matched to a gene: 11. The CDR3 DNA sequence: TGTGCCAGCACCTATGACAGGGGAAGGGGCACTGAAGCTTTCTTT. Translated: CASTYDRGRGTEAFF. The variable domain in full, with the rest retrieved from reference TRBV25-1 and TRBJ1-1, is EADIYQTPRYLVIGTGKKITLECSQTMGHDKMYWYQQDPGMELHLIHYSYGVNSTEKGDLSSESTVSRIRTEHFPLTLESARPSHTSQYLCASTYDRGRGTEAFFGQGTRLTVV.